This T cell receptor (beta chain) comes out of a study of molecular identifiers for immune sequencing clone quantification. TCRdb processed the PCR reads anew with MiXCR; each CDR3 protein has one entry. The sample has nearly 650,000 distinct CDR3 sequences; 25% are singletons. Concerning this clonotype: Mismatch with germline at one junction end may stem from a read error.

CDR1 SGHDT and CDR2 YYEEEE come from the germline V gene. This CDR3 spans 15 amino acids. What was sequenced was naive CD8+ T cells from blood, with Jurkat cell RNA spiked in. Documented subset: FACS-sorted CD8+CD4-CCR7+CD45RA+ naive T cells. This receptor was taken from a human donor in good health. Some libraries in this study had Jurkat cell RNA spiked in. The chain couples TRBV5-6 to TRBJ2-5, with D possibly TRBD2 on 6 matching bases. The CDR3, as DNA: TGTGCCAGCAGCTTGGTAGCGGCATCCCAAGAGAACCAGTACTTC. Its protein is CASSLVAASQENQYF. Drawing the rest from reference TRBV5-6 and TRBJ2-5, the complete variable domain is DAGVTQSPTHLIKTRGQQVTLRCSPKSGHDTVSWYQQALGQGPQFIFQYYEEEERQRGNFPDRFSGHQFPNYSSELNVNALLLGDSALYLCASSLVAASQENQYFGPGTRLLVL.